Following are 8 T cell receptor beta chains from one sample sequenced in a study of blood T cell repertoires in COVID-19 (TCRdb year 2020). Libraries were constructed by the immunoSEQ multiplex PCR assay. In its TCRdb copy, this immuneACCESS table keeps in-frame sequences only and misses some clones. Where compared with another copy, unresolved V genes explain less than half of these, and the others have no known cause. The sample yields roughly 220,000 clones; 80% were counted once. The top ten clonotypes cover around 5.4% of the sample. The sequenced sample consisted of peripheral blood. All receptors come from a woman in her sixties or seventies with acute or convalescent COVID-19.

The chain recombines TRBV27 with TRBJ1-2; D not resolved. The CDR3 has 14 residues. V was pared by 5 bases and J by 4 bases, with 14 bases between. Germline V gives CDR1 MNHEY, CDR2 SMNVEV (reference sequence). The CDR3 loop is CASSPVARGYGYTF. CDR3 coding DNA: TGTGCCAGCAGTCCCGTCGCGCGGGGCTATGGCTACACCTTC.

The chain joins TRBV19 to TRBJ2-1, with 7 bases lining up with TRBD1. This CDR3 is built from 16 residues. CDR1 and CDR2 from the germline V gene are LNHDA and SQIVND (reference sequence). The J segment lost 1 base and the V segment lost 7 bases, leaving 10 bases of the junction unmatched. The chain's CDR3 is CASTKEGAYSYNEQFF. The CDR3 coding sequence is TGTGCCAGTACCAAAGAGGGGGCATATTCCTACAATGAGCAGTTCTTC.

The V gene is TRBV7-2, the J gene TRBJ2-1; possibly TRBD2 for D (6 bases). The length of the CDR3 is 16 residues. CDR1 is SGHTA and CDR2 is FQGNSA in the germline V gene. Trimming took 2 bases from V and 0 from J, leaving 11 bases between them. CDR3 sequence: CASSLYSGLSYNEQFF. CDR3 DNA sequence: TGTGCCAGCAGCTTATATAGCGGTCTCTCCTACAATGAGCAGTTCTTC.

V gene TRBV27 combines with J gene TRBJ2-5, with 11 bases identical to TRBD2. Germline V gene sequence: CDR1 MNHEY, CDR2 SMNVEV (reference sequence). The length of the CDR3 is 16 residues. V was pared by 0 bases and J by 5 bases, with 5 bases of the junction left unmatched. The CDR3 here is CASSLSRLAGSETQYF. The CDR3 DNA follows: TGTGCCAGCAGTTTATCGCGACTAGCGGGATCGGAGACCCAGTACTTC.

The chain employs TRBV5-5 and TRBJ1-2; D unresolved. V lost 4 bases and J 2 bases, leaving 9 bases between the germline ends. The CDR3 runs to 13 residues. Germline CDR1 SGHKS, CDR2 YYEKEE (reference sequence). The CDR3 DNA reads as TGTGCCAGCAGCGTGACTTGGAACTATGGCTACACCTTC. It specifies CASSVTWNYGYTF.

This chain uses TRBV28 with TRBJ1-1, with D tentatively TRBD1 (5 bases). The length of the CDR3 is 15 residues. From germline, CDR1 is MDHEN and CDR2 SYDVKM. V lost 6 bases to trimming and J lost 0 bases, with 14 bases between them. CDR3 residues: CASRPSEGLNTEAFF. CDR3 bases: TGTGCCAGCAGGCCTTCGGAGGGACTGAACACTGAAGCTTTCTTT.

This clone was found once. The V gene is TRBV5-1, the J gene TRBJ1-1, with D maybe TRBD1 (6 bases). Germline lookup yields CDR1 SGHRS and CDR2 YFSETQ. This CDR3 has 15 residues. V dropped 2 bases and J dropped 4 bases, with 15 bases sitting between them. The DNA of the CDR3 is TGCGCCAGCAGCTTCTCCCGTGACAGGACCACTGAAGCTTTCTTT. Encoded protein: CASSFSRDRTTEAFF.

The chain combines TRBV6-4 with TRBJ2-3, with 9 bases lining up with TRBD2. J lost 5 bases, V lost 5 bases, and 5 bases had no gene match. CDR1 and CDR2 from the germline V gene are MRHNA and SNTAGT. The CDR3 consists of 14 residues. The CDR3 region is CASSLAGDRDTQYF. As DNA, the CDR3 is TGTGCCAGCAGTTTAGCGGGAGATAGAGATACGCAGTATTTT.